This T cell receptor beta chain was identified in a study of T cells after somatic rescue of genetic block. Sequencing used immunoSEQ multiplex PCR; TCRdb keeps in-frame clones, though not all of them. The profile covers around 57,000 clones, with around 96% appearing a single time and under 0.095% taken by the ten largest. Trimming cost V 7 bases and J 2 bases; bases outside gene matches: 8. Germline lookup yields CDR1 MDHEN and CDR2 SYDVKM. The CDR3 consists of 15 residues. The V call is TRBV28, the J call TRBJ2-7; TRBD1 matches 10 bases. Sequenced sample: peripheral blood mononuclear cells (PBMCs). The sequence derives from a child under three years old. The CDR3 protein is CASTETGGAPYEQYF. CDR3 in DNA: TGTGCCAGCACCGAGACAGGGGGCGCCCCCTACGAGCAGTACTTC.